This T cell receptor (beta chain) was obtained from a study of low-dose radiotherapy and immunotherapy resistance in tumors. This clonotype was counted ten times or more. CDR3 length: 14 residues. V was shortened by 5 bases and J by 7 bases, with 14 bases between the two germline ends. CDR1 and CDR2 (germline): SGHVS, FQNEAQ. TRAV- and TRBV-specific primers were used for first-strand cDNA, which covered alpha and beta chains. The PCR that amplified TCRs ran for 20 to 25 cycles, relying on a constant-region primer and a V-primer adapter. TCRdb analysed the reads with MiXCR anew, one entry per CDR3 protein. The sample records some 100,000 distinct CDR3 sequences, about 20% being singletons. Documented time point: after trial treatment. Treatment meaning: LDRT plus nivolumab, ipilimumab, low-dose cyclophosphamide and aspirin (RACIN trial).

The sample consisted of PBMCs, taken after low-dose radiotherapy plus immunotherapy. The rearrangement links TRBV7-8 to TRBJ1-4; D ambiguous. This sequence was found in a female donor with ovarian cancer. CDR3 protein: CASSPSGRVEKLFF. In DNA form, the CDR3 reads TGTGCCAGCAGCCCGAGCGGGCGGGTTGAAAAACTGTTTTTT.